The entry below gives a single T cell receptor (beta chain) sequence along with its context. The target antigen is unknown. This entry belongs to a study of CD8+ T cells in alopecia areata. Points from the study as a whole: Researchers report lesional scalp, most notably alopecia totalis/universalis, outstripped normal scalp in clonality. It was observed that many expanded lesional clones persisted in scalp and blood during tofacitinib.

The treatment: oral pan-JAK inhibitor, 5-10 mg twice daily. Reverse transcription of extracted RNA yielded cDNA, which provided the sequencing template. Only in-frame clones appear in the TCRdb table, and some are missing; sequencing was by immunoSEQ multiplex PCR. Here the sample spans about 120,000 clones, 50% to 55% being singletons. Unmatched junction bases numbered 3, after V lost 6 bases and J lost 4 bases. Looked up from germline, CDR1 is SGHTA and CDR2 is FQGNSA. This CDR3 is built from 13 residues. This receptor was obtained from a human donor with alopecia areata. The sequencing here drew on CD4+ T cells sorted from blood, taken at week 4, from a patient treated with tofacitinib. The chain links TRBV7-2 to TRBJ1-5; 7 nucleotides align to TRBD1. As DNA, the CDR3 is TGTGCCAGCAGGGGACAGACTAATCAGCCCCAGCATTTT. This gives the protein CASRGQTNQPQHF.